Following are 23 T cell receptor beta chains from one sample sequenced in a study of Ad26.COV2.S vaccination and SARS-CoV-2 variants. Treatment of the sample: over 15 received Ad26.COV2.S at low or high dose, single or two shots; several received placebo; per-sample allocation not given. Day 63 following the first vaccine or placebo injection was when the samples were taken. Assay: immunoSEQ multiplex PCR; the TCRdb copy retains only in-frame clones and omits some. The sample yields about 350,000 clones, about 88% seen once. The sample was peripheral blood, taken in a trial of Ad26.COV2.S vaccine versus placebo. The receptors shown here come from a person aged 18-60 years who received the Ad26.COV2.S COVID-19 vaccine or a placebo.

The CDR3, as DNA: TGTGCCATCAGTGAGCCCCGGACTAGCGGGAGGCCAGCAGCAGGGAATGAGCAGTTCTTC. Its protein is CAISEPRTSGRPAAGNEQFF. The V call is TRBV10-3, the J call TRBJ2-1; 14 bases match TRBD2. CDR3 size: 20 residues. Trimming removed 2 bases from V and 7 bases from J; junction bases left unmatched: 16. CDR1 ENHRY and CDR2 SYGVKD come from the germline V gene.

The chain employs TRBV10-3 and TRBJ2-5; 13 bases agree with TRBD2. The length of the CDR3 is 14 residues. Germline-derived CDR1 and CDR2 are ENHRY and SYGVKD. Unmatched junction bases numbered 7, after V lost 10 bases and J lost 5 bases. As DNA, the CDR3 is TGTGCCACGGGACTAGCGGGGACCCAGGAGACCCAGTACTTC. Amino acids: CATGLAGTQETQYF.

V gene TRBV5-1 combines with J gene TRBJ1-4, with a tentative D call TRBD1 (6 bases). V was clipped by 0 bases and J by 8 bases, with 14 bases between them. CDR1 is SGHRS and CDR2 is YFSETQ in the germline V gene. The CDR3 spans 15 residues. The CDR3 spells CASSLGQGTGEKLFF. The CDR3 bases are TGCGCCAGCAGCTTGGGTCAGGGGACGGGGGAAAAACTGTTTTTT.

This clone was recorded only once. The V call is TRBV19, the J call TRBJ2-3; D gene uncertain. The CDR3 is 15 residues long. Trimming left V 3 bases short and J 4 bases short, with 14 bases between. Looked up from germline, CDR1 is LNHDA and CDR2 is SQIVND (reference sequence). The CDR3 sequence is CASSMVGWFSDTQYF. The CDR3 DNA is TGTGCCAGTAGTATGGTAGGGTGGTTTTCAGATACGCAGTATTTT.

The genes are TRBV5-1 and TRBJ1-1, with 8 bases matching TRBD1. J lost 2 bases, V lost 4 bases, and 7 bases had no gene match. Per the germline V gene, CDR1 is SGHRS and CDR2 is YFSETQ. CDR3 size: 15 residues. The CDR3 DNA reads TGCGCCAGCAGCGCCGGACAGGGTATTAACACTGAAGCTTTCTTT. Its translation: CASSAGQGINTEAFF.

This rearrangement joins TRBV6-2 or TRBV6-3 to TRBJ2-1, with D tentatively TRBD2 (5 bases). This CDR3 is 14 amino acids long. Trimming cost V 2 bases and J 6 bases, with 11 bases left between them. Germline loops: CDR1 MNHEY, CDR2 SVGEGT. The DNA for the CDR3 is TGTGCCAGCAGTTACCCCACTAGATTCAATGAGCAGTTCTTC. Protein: CASSYPTRFNEQFF.

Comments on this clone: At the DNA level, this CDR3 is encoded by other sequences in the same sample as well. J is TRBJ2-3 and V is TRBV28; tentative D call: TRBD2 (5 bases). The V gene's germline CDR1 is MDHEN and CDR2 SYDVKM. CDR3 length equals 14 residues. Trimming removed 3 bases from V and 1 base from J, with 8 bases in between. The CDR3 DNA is TGTGCCAGCAGTTTCCTTAGCGGCACAGATACGCAGTATTTT. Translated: CASSFLSGTDTQYF.

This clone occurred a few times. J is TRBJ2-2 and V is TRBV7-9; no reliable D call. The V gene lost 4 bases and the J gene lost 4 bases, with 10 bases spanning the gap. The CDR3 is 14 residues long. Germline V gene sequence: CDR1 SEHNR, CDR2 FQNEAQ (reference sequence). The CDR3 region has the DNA TGTGCCAGCAGCTCCGAGACACGCACCGGGGAGCTGTTTTTT. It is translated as CASSSETRTGELFF.

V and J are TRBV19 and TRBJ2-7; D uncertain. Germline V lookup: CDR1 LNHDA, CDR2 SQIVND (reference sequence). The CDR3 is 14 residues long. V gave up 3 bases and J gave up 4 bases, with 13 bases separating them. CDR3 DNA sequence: TGTGCCAGTAGTATTATGGCAGGACCATACGAGCAGTACTTC. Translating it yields CASSIMAGPYEQYF.

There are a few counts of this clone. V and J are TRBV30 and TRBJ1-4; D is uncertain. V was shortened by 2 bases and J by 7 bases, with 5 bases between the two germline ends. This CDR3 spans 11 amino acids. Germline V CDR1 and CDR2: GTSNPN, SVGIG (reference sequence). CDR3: CAWSRTEKLFF. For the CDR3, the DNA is TGTGCCTGGAGTAGGACTGAAAAACTGTTTTTT. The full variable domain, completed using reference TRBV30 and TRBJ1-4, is SQTIHQWPATLVQPVGSPLSLECTVEGTSNPNLYWYRQAAGRGLQLLFYSVGIGQISSEVPQNLSASRPQDRQFILSSKKLLLSDSGFYLCAWSRTEKLFFGSGTQLSVL.

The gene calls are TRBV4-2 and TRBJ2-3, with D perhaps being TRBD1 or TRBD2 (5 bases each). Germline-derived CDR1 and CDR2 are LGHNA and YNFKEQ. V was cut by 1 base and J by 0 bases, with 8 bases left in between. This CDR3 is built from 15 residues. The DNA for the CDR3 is TGTGCCAGCAGCCAAGGAGAGGGGAGCACAGATACGCAGTATTTT. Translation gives CASSQGEGSTDTQYF.

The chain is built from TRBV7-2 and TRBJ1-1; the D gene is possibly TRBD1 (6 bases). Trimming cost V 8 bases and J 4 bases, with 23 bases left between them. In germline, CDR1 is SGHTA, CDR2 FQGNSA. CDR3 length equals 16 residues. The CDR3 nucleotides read TGTGCCAGCCTAGCTAGGGGGGCAGGGTCGGGCACTGAAGCTTTCTTT. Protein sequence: CASLARGAGSGTEAFF.

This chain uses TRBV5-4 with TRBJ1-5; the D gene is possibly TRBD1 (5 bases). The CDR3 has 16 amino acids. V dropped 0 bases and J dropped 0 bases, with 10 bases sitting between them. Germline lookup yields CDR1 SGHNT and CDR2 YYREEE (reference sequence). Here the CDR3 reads CASSLEAGLSNQPQHF. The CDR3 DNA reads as TGTGCCAGCAGCTTGGAGGCGGGGCTTAGCAATCAGCCCCAGCATTTT.

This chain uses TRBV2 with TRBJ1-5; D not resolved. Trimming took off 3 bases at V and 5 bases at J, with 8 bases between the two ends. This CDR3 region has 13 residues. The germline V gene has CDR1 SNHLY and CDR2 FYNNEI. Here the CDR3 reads CASSDQVYQPQHF. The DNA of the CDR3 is TGTGCCAGCAGTGACCAGGTTTATCAGCCCCAGCATTTT.

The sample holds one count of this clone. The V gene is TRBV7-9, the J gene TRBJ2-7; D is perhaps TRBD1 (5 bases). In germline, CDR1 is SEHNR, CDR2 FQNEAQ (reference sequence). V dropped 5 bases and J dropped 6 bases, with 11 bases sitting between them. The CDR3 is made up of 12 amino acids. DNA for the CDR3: TGTGCCAGCAGCCTTGTAGGGGCCGAGCAGTACTTC. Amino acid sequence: CASSLVGAEQYF. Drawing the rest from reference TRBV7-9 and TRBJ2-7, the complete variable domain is DTGVSQNPRHKITKRGQNVTFRCDPISEHNRLYWYRQTLGQGPEFLTYFQNEAQLEKSRLLSDRFSAERPKGSFSTLEIQRTEQGDSAMYLCASSLVGAEQYFGPGTRLTVT.

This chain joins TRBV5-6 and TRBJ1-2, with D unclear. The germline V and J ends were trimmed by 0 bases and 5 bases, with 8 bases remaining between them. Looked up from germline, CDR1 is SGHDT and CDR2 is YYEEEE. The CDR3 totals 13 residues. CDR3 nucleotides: TGTGCCAGCAGCTTGGACGATGGATATGGCTACACCTTC. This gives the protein CASSLDDGYGYTF. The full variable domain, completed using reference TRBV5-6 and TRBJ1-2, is DAGVTQSPTHLIKTRGQQVTLRCSPKSGHDTVSWYQQALGQGPQFIFQYYEEEERQRGNFPDRFSGHQFPNYSSELNVNALLLGDSALYLCASSLDDGYGYTFGSGTRLTVV.

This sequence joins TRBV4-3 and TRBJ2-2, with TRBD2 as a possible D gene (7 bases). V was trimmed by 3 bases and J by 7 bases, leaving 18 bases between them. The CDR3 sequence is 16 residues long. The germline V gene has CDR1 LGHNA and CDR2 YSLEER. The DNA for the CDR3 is TGCGCCAGCAGCCAGGGGGGGCCGGGGGGCCACGGGGAGCTGTTTTTT. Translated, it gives CASSQGGPGGHGELFF.

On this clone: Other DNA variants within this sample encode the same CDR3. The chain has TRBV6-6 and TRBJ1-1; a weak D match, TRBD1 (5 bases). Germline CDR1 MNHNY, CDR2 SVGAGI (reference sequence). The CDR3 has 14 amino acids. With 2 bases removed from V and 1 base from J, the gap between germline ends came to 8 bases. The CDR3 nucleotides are TGTGCCAGCAGTTACGACAGATCGAACACTGAAGCTTTCTTT. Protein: CASSYDRSNTEAFF.

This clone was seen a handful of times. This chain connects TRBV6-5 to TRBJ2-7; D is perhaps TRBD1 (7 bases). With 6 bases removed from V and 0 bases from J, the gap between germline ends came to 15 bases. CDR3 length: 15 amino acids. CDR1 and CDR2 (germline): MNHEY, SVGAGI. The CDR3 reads CASRVEGQSSYEQYF. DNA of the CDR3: TGTGCCAGCAGGGTGGAGGGACAGAGCTCCTACGAGCAGTACTTC.

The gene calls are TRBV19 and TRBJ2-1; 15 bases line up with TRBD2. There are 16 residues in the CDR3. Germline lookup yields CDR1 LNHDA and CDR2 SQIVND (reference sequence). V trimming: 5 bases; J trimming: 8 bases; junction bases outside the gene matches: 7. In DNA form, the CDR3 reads TGTGCCAGTAGTTCCCGGACTAGCGGGAGGGTAGATGAGCAGTTCTTC. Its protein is CASSSRTSGRVDEQFF.

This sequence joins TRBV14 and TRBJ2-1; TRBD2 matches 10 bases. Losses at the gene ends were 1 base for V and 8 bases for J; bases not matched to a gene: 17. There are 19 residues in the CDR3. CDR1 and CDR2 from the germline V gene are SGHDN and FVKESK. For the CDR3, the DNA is TGTGCCAGCAGCCAAGTCCAGGGGGCGCGGCTAGCGGGAGCCTATGAGCAGTTCTTC. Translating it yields CASSQVQGARLAGAYEQFF.

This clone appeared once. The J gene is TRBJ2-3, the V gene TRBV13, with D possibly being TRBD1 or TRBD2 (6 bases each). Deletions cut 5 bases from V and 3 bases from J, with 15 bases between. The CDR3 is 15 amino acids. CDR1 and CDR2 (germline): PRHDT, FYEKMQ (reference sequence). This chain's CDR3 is CASSLVGGWTDTQYF. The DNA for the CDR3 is TGTGCCAGCAGCCTGGTGGGGGGCTGGACAGATACGCAGTATTTT.

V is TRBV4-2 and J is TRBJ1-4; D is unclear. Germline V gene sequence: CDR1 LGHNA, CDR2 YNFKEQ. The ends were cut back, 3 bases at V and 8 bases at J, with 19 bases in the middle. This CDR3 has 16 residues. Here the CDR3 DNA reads TGTGCCAGCAGCCAGGGCCAAGGGAGGGTGGTAGAAAAACTGTTTTTT. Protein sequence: CASSQGQGRVVEKLFF.